One and the same sample provided the 4 T cell receptor beta chains below, sequenced in a study of neurological immune-mediated disorders. A single record per CDR3 protein comes from TCRdb applying MiXCR to the 5' RACE reads. The sample carries over 60,000 distinct CDR3 sequences, 4.5% to 5.5% recorded once. Sample: PBMCs. The receptors here all came from a woman aged 45 to 65 with multiple sclerosis.

Ten or more counts support this clonotype. The chain joins TRBV29-1 to TRBJ2-1; 15 bases map to TRBD2. The CDR3 length is 17 residues. Per germline, CDR1 SQVTM and CDR2 ANQGSEA. The V and J ends lost 4 bases and 0 bases, in that order; junction bases with no gene match: 4. CDR3 amino acids: CSVVGLAGGSSYNEQFF. The CDR3 region has the DNA TGCAGCGTTGTGGGACTAGCGGGGGGCAGCTCCTACAATGAGCAGTTCTTC.

This clonotype was seen many times. The CDR3 nucleotides are TGTGCCACCAGTGATAAGAGGAGTAGGAATGAGCAGTTCTTC. Protein: CATSDKRSRNEQFF. The chain combines TRBV24-1 with TRBJ2-1; no reliable D call. The CDR3 sequence is 14 residues long. Deletions cut 3 bases from V and 7 bases from J, with 12 bases between. In germline, CDR1 is KGHDR, CDR2 SFDVKD.

This clonotype was seen repeatedly, ten times or more. This chain links TRBV7-9 with TRBJ2-7, with a weak D call TRBD2 (6 bases). The CDR3 consists of 13 residues. The V gene's germline CDR1 is SEHNR and CDR2 FQNEAQ (reference sequence). V lost 5 bases and J lost 3, with 11 bases in between. For the CDR3, the DNA is TGTGCCAGCAGCCCCCCCGGGGGCTACGAGCAGTACTTC. Translation: CASSPPGGYEQYF. The whole variable domain, remainder taken from reference TRBV7-9 and TRBJ2-7, is DTGVSQNPRHKITKRGQNVTFRCDPISEHNRLYWYRQTLGQGPEFLTYFQNEAQLEKSRLLSDRFSAERPKGSFSTLEIQRTEQGDSAMYLCASSPPGGYEQYFGPGTRLTVT.

At least ten counts were recorded for this clonotype. The gene calls are TRBV6-2 or TRBV6-3 and TRBJ1-1; a weak D match, TRBD1 (5 bases). This CDR3 comprises 13 residues. From germline, CDR1 is MNHEY and CDR2 SVGEGT. Trimming took off 2 bases at V and 4 bases at J, with 8 bases between the two ends. CDR3 bases: TGTGCCAGCAGTTACGGGACTTCCACTGAAGCTTTCTTT. Translation: CASSYGTSTEAFF.